The 21 T cell receptor beta chains listed next were all sequenced from one sample in a study of T cell clusters in autoimmune cytopenias. Multiplex touch-down PCR amplified TRB using TRB-A and TRB-B pools in one tube. TCRdb reprocessed the multiplex PCR reads, keeping one entry per CDR3 protein, no DNA. In total, the table holds just over 3,500 distinct CDR3 sequences. TRB amplification used approximately 250 ng of peripheral blood genomic DNA. The specimen was peripheral blood. These receptors were taken from a human donor with an autoimmune cytopenia or autoimmune hepatitis (not recorded which).

Considering frequency, this clonotype is medium-sized. This sequence joins TRBV27 and TRBJ2-5; TCRdb proposes TRBD2, but this gene call is untestable without DNA. The germline V gene encodes CDR1 MNHEY and CDR2 SMNVEV (reference sequence). The CDR3 sequence is 15 residues long. CDR3 residues: CASSSLAGRQETQYF.

V gene TRBV5-6 combines with J gene TRBJ2-7; as DNA is missing, the TRBD1 call by TCRdb cannot be tested. The CDR3 sequence is 14 residues long. Looked up from germline, CDR1 is SGHDT and CDR2 is YYEEEE. The CDR3 protein is CASTTWTVSYEQYF.

Its frequency marks this clonotype as medium-sized. The V and J genes are TRBV5-5 and TRBJ1-1; no DNA is available, so the TRBD1 call from TCRdb remains unchecked. CDR1 SGHKS and CDR2 YYEKEE come from the germline V gene (reference sequence). The CDR3 covers 14 residues. The CDR3 sequence is CASSLEAGSTEAFF.

Judged by frequency, this clonotype is medium-sized. The chain uses TRBV6-5 and TRBJ1-6; without DNA, the TCRdb call of TRBD1 cannot be checked. There are 14 residues in the CDR3. Per germline, CDR1 MNHEY and CDR2 SVGAGI. The CDR3 region is CASRSGTGVSPLHF.

V and J are TRBV7-2 and TRBJ1-6. Germline lookup yields CDR1 SGHTA and CDR2 FQGNSA. The CDR3 runs 14 residues. This CDR3 reads CASSLVGRNSPLHF. Variable domain in full (rest from reference TRBV7-2 and TRBJ1-6): GAGVSQSPSNKVTEKGKDVELRCDPISGHTALYWYRQSLGQGLEFLIYFQGNSAPDKSGLPSDRFSAERTGGSVSTLTIQRTQQEDSAVYLCASSLVGRNSPLHFGNGTRLTVT.

This chain uses TRBV12-3 or TRBV12-4 with TRBJ1-5; TCRdb selects TRBD1, and the lack of DNA leaves this call unchecked. The CDR3 loop spans 13 amino acids. CDR3 protein: CASSLGGFQPQHF.

The CDR3 spells CSAPSAQETQYF. The V and J genes are TRBV20-1 and TRBJ2-5. Germline V lookup: CDR1 DFQATT, CDR2 SNEGSKA (reference sequence). This CDR3 comprises 12 residues.

This clonotype is classed as medium-sized by frequency. The rearrangement uses TRBV6-5 and TRBJ1-2; TCRdb selects TRBD1, and the lack of DNA leaves this call unchecked. CDR1 is MNHEY and CDR2 is SVGAGI in the germline V gene. The CDR3 covers 14 residues. The CDR3 is CASSIGGGTDGYTF.

Considering frequency, this clonotype is medium-sized. V gene TRBV6-2 or TRBV6-3 combines with J gene TRBJ2-2; the TRBD1 assignment by TCRdb is unverifiable without DNA. The CDR3 loop spans 17 amino acids. Germline CDR1 reads MNHEY; CDR2 reads SVGEGT. The CDR3: CASSPGGAGVNTGELFF.

Judged by frequency, this clonotype is medium-sized (0.01 to 0.1%). J is TRBJ1-6 and V is TRBV7-6. The CDR3 has 14 residues. Per germline, CDR1 SGHVS and CDR2 FNYEAQ. CDR3: CASSRAGYNSPLHF. Looking up the rest from reference TRBV7-6 and TRBJ1-6 gives the full variable domain: GAGVSQSPRYKVTKRGQDVALRCDPISGHVSLYWYRQALGQGPEFLTYFNYEAQQDKSGLPNDRFSAERPEGSISTLTIQRTEQRDSAMYRCASSRAGYNSPLHFGNGTRLTVT.

This clonotype counts as medium-sized by frequency. The chain couples TRBV5-4 to TRBJ2-3; TCRdb's D gene call, TRBD2, goes unchecked for lack of DNA. CDR1 is SGHNT, CDR2 YYREEE, per germline (reference sequence). This CDR3 is built from 16 residues. CDR3 region: CASSLPLAGGRDTQYF.

The genes are TRBV27 and TRBJ2-2. Germline CDR1 and CDR2: MNHEY and SMNVEV (reference sequence). The CDR3 contains 15 residues. The CDR3 sequence: CASSLYGFLTGELFF.

This clonotype is labeled medium-sized based on frequency. J is TRBJ2-5 and V is TRBV7-9; TCRdb's D call of TRBD1 is untestable without DNA. From germline, CDR1 is SEHNR and CDR2 FQNEAQ (reference sequence). The CDR3 totals 14 residues. The CDR3 is CASSLESGGETQYF.

The chain carries TRBV7-2 and TRBJ1-6. The CDR3 has 14 amino acids. Germline V lookup: CDR1 SGHTA, CDR2 FQGNSA. The chain's CDR3 is CASSLGTYNSPLHF.

The chain links TRBV20-1 to TRBJ1-2; TCRdb designates TRBD1, a call that cannot be tested without DNA. Germline values: CDR1 DFQATT, CDR2 SNEGSKA (reference sequence). This CDR3 is 14 amino acids long. The CDR3 sequence: CSASPSIQGHGYTF.

In terms of frequency, this clonotype is medium-sized. The chain couples TRBV15 to TRBJ2-7; TCRdb proposes TRBD1, but this gene call is untestable without DNA. The CDR3 loop spans 16 amino acids. From germline, CDR1 is LNHNV and CDR2 YYDKDF (reference sequence). The CDR3: CATSSHRRDSSYEQYF.

The chain's CDR3 is CAASRPGPYEQYF. The rearrangement links TRBV19 to TRBJ2-7. The CDR3 consists of 13 residues. CDR1 and CDR2 from the germline V gene are LNHDA and SQIVND (reference sequence).

This clonotype is classed as medium-sized (0.01 to 0.1%) by frequency. The rearrangement links TRBV29-1 to TRBJ2-6; the TCRdb D gene call, TRBD2, has no DNA to confirm it. This CDR3 spans 14 amino acids. Germline lookup yields CDR1 SQVTM and CDR2 ANQGSEA. The CDR3 here is CSVLPESGANVLTF.

This chain uses TRBV6-2 or TRBV6-3 with TRBJ2-2; TCRdb returns TRBD2, unconfirmable since there is no DNA. CDR1 and CDR2 from the germline V gene are MNHEY and SVGEGT. The CDR3 is 14 amino acids. This chain's CDR3 is CASSYGGLTGELFF.

The V gene is TRBV6-4, the J gene TRBJ1-1. The CDR3 contains 14 residues. Germline CDR1 is MRHNA and CDR2 is SNTAGT. The CDR3 loop is CASSEEGWNTEAFF.

This clonotype is identified as medium-sized from frequency. The rearrangement uses TRBV6-2 or TRBV6-3 and TRBJ2-6. This CDR3 spans 15 amino acids. Germline V gene sequence: CDR1 MNHEY, CDR2 SVGEGT. CDR3 protein: CASSPQVQVKVVLTF.